This T cell receptor (beta chain) is drawn from a study of T cells in Graves' hyperthyroidism and ophthalmopathy. With regard to this clonotype: Antigen unknown.

The study defined stable Graves' hyperthyroidism as no ophthalmopathy progression within 18 months. Patients aged 18 to 65 had newly diagnosed hyperthyroidism that had lasted under 2 months. Findings and caveats of the study: Progression to ophthalmopathy was predicted a median of about six months early.

The CDR3 runs 17 residues. V lost 1 base to trimming and J lost 4 bases, with 22 bases between them. CDR1 is GTSNPN, CDR2 SVGIG, per germline (reference sequence). The investigators amplified TCR beta CDR3 regions from RNA transcripts. Initially, a first-round RT-PCR of the TCR CDR3 employed the HTBI primer set. TCRdb itself ran the multiplex PCR reads through MiXCR, one entry per CDR3 protein. The sample holds roughly 570,000 distinct CDR3 sequences, just over 45% seen once. The chain has TRBV30 and TRBJ2-5; possible D gene TRBD1, 7 bases. Material: peripheral blood or thyroid tissue (not recorded which). The receptor comes from a woman aged 18-30 years with Graves' hyperthyroidism. The CDR3 coding sequence is TGTGCCTGGAGTGATGTCGGGCTTGGGCGGGACAGAGAGACCCAGTACTTC. This encodes CAWSDVGLGRDRETQYF.